A single sample is the source of the 2 T cell receptor beta chains below, sequenced in a study of blood T cell repertoires in COVID-19. The assay was immunoSEQ multiplex PCR, and TCRdb's table has in-frame clones only and misses some. The table has approximately 190,000 clones, about 88% seen once. Material: peripheral blood. Receptors were obtained from a man aged 25 to 40 with active or convalescent COVID-19.

The rearrangement links TRBV2 to TRBJ2-7, with 8 bases matching TRBD2. The CDR3 runs 14 residues. Germline CDR1 is SNHLY and CDR2 is FYNNEI. The V and J ends lost 6 bases and 0 bases, in that order; junction bases with no gene match: 4. The CDR3 protein is CASRKREHSYEQYF. The DNA for the CDR3 is TGTGCCAGCAGGAAGCGGGAGCACTCCTACGAGCAGTACTTC.

The V gene is TRBV5-1, the J gene TRBJ2-5; 13 nucleotides align to TRBD2. With 1 base clipped from V and 0 bases from J, the junction kept 3 bases outside the gene matches. Germline V CDR1 and CDR2: SGHRS, YFSETQ. The CDR3 loop spans 17 amino acids. The CDR3 nucleotides are TGCGCCAGCAGCTTGACTAGCGGGAGGGCCCACCAAGAGACCCAGTACTTC. Translating it yields CASSLTSGRAHQETQYF.